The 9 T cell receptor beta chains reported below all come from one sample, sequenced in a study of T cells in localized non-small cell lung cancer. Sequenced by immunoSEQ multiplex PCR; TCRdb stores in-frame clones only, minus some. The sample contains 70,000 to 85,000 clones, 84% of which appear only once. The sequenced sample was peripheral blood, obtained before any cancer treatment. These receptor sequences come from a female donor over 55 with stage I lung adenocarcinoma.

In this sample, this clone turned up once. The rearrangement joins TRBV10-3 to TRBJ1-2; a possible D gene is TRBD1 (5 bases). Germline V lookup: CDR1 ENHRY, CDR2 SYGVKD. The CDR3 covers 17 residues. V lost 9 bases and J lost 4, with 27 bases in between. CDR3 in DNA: TGTGCCATTGGGTTTCGCCCATCTCAACGGGGCTTCTATGGCTACACCTTC. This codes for CAIGFRPSQRGFYGYTF.

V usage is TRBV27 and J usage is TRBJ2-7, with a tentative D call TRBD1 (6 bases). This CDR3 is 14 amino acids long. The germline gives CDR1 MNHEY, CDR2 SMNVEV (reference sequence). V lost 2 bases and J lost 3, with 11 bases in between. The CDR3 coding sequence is TGTGCCAGCAGTTTAAGAGGACAGTTCTACGAGCAGTACTTC. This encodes CASSLRGQFYEQYF.

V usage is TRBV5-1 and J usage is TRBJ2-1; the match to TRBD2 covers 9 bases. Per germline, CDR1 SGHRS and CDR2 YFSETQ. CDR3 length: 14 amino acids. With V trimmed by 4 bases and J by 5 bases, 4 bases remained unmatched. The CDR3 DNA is TGCGCCAGCAGCGGCGGGGGGGCCGACAATGAGCAGTTCTTC. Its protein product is CASSGGGADNEQFF.

DNA of the CDR3: TGTGCCAGCAGCTCCCGGGGTAGGACAGCCGGTTACGAGCAGTACTTC. Its translation is CASSSRGRTAGYEQYF. The chain has TRBV7-9 and TRBJ2-7, with D possibly TRBD1 on 6 matching bases. V dropped 4 bases and J dropped 4 bases, with 20 bases sitting between them. Germline values: CDR1 SEHNR, CDR2 FQNEAQ (reference sequence). CDR3 length: 16 residues. Variable domain in full (rest from reference TRBV7-9 and TRBJ2-7): DTGVSQNPRHKITKRGQNVTFRCDPISEHNRLYWYRQTLGQGPEFLTYFQNEAQLEKSRLLSDRFSAERPKGSFSTLEIQRTEQGDSAMYLCASSSRGRTAGYEQYFGPGTRLTVT.

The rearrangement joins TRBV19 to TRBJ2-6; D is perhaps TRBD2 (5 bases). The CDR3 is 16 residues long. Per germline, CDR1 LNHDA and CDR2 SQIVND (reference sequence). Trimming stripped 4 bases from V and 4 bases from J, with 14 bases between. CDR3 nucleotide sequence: TGTGCCAGTAGTAGAGGGCTCCCGGGAGGGGCCAACGTCCTGACTTTC. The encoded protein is CASSRGLPGGANVLTF.

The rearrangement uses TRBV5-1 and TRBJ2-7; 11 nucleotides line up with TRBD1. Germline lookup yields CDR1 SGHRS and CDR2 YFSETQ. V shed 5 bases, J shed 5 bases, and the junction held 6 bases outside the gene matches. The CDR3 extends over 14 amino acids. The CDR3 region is CASSRTGGSNEQYF. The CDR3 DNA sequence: TGCGCCAGCAGTCGGACAGGGGGCTCGAACGAGCAGTACTTC.

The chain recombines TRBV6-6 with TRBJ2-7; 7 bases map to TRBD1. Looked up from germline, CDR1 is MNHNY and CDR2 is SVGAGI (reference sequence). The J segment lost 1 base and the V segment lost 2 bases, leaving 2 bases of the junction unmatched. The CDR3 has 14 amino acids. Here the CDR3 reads CASSYGTESYEQYF. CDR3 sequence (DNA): TGTGCCAGCAGTTACGGGACAGAGTCCTACGAGCAGTACTTC.

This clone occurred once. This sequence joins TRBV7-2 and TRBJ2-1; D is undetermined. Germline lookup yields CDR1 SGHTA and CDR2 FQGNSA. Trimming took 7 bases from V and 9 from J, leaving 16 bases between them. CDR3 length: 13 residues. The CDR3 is CASTSVFHGEQFF. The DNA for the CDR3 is TGTGCCAGCACGTCGGTCTTTCACGGTGAGCAGTTCTTC.

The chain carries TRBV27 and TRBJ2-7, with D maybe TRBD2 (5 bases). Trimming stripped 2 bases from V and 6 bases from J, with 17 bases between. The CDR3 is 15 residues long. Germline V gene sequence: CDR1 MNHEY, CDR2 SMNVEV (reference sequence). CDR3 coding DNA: TGTGCCAGCAGTTTAGAAGGGCTCGGGGTGGGCGAGCAGTACTTC. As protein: CASSLEGLGVGEQYF.